The 14 T cell receptor beta chains reported below all come from one sample, sequenced in a study of shared clonotypes between healthy human individuals. Clones were read by immunoSEQ multiplex PCR, and TCRdb kept only the in-frame ones, dropping some. The sample consists of 450,000 to 500,000 clones, about three quarters of them appearing once. Sequenced sample: PBMCs. Receptor source: a woman in her thirties or forties in good health. Some clones in this sample may be carry-over from other donors' samples.

For this clone: A single base is all that separates this from a far larger clone, so a read error is likely. Because it lacks the conserved phenylalanine or tryptophan at the end, this CDR3 is likely a read error. The V and J genes are TRBV6-1 and TRBJ1-5; TRBD1 matches 7 bases. Losses at the gene ends were 4 bases for V and 6 bases for J; bases not matched to a gene: 9. The CDR3 is 15 amino acids. The germline CDR1 and CDR2 sequences are MNHNS and SASEGT. CDR3 DNA: TGTGCCAGCAGTGGGCAGACAGGGCATAGTCAGCCCCAGCATTCT. Translation: CASSGQTGHSQPQHS.

V and J are TRBV7-2 and TRBJ2-1, with D possibly TRBD1 on 6 matching bases. The CDR3 is 15 amino acids. The germline V gene encodes CDR1 SGHTA and CDR2 FQGNSA. Deletions cut 8 bases from V and 3 bases from J, with 17 bases between. CDR3 in DNA: TGTGCCAGCGCCCGCAGGGGAAGTCTCTACAATGAGCAGTTCTTC. This sequence encodes CASARRGSLYNEQFF.

This chain links TRBV7-9 with TRBJ2-7, with D hard to call. CDR3 length equals 13 residues. V was shortened by 5 bases and J by 1 base, with 9 bases between the two germline ends. Per germline, CDR1 SEHNR and CDR2 FQNEAQ (reference sequence). The CDR3 reads CASSRDGSYEQYF. The CDR3 DNA is TGTGCCAGCAGCCGTGACGGGTCCTACGAGCAGTACTTC.

This clone appeared many times. The chain links TRBV29-1 to TRBJ2-1; D remains unclear. V was pared by 2 bases and J by 9 bases, with 17 bases between. The CDR3 totals 14 residues. CDR1 is SQVTM and CDR2 is ANQGSEA in the germline V gene. CDR3 loop: CSVEFVWTAGEQFF. The CDR3 DNA follows: TGCAGCGTTGAATTCGTCTGGACCGCTGGTGAGCAGTTCTTC.

The count of this clone is one. CDR3 bases: TGTGCCTGGAGTGTACATACGAACACTGAAGCTTTCTTT. Protein sequence: CAWSVHTNTEAFF. The chain is built from TRBV30 and TRBJ1-1; D gene unclear. This CDR3 has 13 amino acids. Germline CDR1 GTSNPN, CDR2 SVGIG (reference sequence). The V end was cut by 0 bases, the J end by 1 base, with 6 bases between.

Turning to this clone: One junction end does not reproduce the germline sequence, and a read error may be involved. The chain recombines TRBV6-5 with TRBJ2-7, with 7 bases lining up with TRBD2. The germline V gene has CDR1 MNHEY and CDR2 SVGAGI. CDR3 size: 15 residues. CDR3: CASSNSPTSYYEQYF. As DNA, the CDR3 is TGTGCCAGCAGTAACTCCCCGACTAGCTACTACGAGCAGTACTTC.

V gene TRBV7-6 combines with J gene TRBJ2-1, with D possibly matching TRBD1 (6 bases). CDR3 length: 16 amino acids. Germline CDR1 SGHVS, CDR2 FNYEAQ. The ends were cut back, 5 bases at V and 1 base at J, with 15 bases in the middle. In DNA form, the CDR3 reads TGTGCCAGCAGCCGGACCAGGGGAACTTCCTACAATGAGCAGTTCTTC. Its protein is CASSRTRGTSYNEQFF.

The chain has TRBV30 and TRBJ1-5, with TRBD1 matching 11 bases. Germline-derived CDR1 and CDR2 are GTSNPN and SVGIG (reference sequence). Trimming cost V 8 bases and J 0 bases; bases outside gene matches: 6. The CDR3 has 15 amino acids. The CDR3 region is CARKGQGASNQPQHF. CDR3 coding DNA: TGTGCCCGTAAAGGACAGGGGGCTAGCAATCAGCCCCAGCATTTT.

The chain carries TRBV15 and TRBJ1-2; tentative D call: TRBD1 (6 bases). Trimming took off 1 base at V and 7 bases at J, with 19 bases between the two ends. The CDR3 totals 16 residues. Germline V gene sequence: CDR1 LNHNV, CDR2 YYDKDF (reference sequence). In nucleotides, the CDR3 is TGTGCCACCAGCAGAGCCGTCGGGAGGGGGATAGTTGGCTACACCTTC. This gives the protein CATSRAVGRGIVGYTF.

The V and J genes are TRBV15 and TRBJ2-5, with 9 bases aligning to TRBD1. Gene TRBJ2-7 matches the end of the DNA better, so the J call may be wrong. The CDR3 runs to 15 residues. From germline, CDR1 is LNHNV and CDR2 YYDKDF (reference sequence). The CDR3 DNA is TGTGCCACCAGCAGCCCGGGACAGGGCGTCTCCGAGCAGTACTTC. Protein product: CATSSPGQGVSEQYF.

J is TRBJ2-6 and V is TRBV18; unclear D gene. From germline, CDR1 is KGHSH and CDR2 LQKENI. V lost 6 bases and J lost 0, with 9 bases in between. This CDR3 region has 15 residues. Here the CDR3 DNA reads TGTGCCAGCTCCCGCGACACCTCTGGGGCCAACGTCCTGACTTTC. This codes for CASSRDTSGANVLTF.

This chain links TRBV20-1 with TRBJ1-2; no firm D call. The CDR3 has 11 amino acids. The ends were cut back, 4 bases at V and 7 bases at J, with 10 bases in the middle. CDR1 is DFQATT and CDR2 is SNEGSKA in the germline V gene (reference sequence). In nucleotides, the CDR3 is TGCAGTGCTACTAGGGAACCTGGCTACACCTTC. Amino acids: CSATREPGYTF.

The chain links TRBV28 to TRBJ2-1; 11 nucleotides agree with TRBD2. CDR3 length: 16 amino acids. V lost 0 bases, J lost 6 bases, and 4 bases stayed unmatched. The V gene's germline CDR1 is MDHEN and CDR2 SYDVKM. CDR3 sequence (DNA): TGTGCCAGCAGTTTATGGGGGACTAGCGGAGCCAATGAGCAGTTCTTC. It yields the protein CASSLWGTSGANEQFF.

With respect to this clone: Other DNA sequences of this sample code for an identical CDR3. The chain employs TRBV6-6 and TRBJ2-1; the match to TRBD1 covers 9 bases. CDR3 length: 15 amino acids. Germline CDR1 and CDR2: MNHNY and SVGAGI (reference sequence). J gave up 4 bases and V 4 bases, and 5 bases lay outside the gene matches. CDR3 sequence reads: CASSLDRGTYNEQFF. The DNA for the CDR3 is TGTGCCAGCAGTTTGGACAGGGGCACTTACAATGAGCAGTTCTTC.